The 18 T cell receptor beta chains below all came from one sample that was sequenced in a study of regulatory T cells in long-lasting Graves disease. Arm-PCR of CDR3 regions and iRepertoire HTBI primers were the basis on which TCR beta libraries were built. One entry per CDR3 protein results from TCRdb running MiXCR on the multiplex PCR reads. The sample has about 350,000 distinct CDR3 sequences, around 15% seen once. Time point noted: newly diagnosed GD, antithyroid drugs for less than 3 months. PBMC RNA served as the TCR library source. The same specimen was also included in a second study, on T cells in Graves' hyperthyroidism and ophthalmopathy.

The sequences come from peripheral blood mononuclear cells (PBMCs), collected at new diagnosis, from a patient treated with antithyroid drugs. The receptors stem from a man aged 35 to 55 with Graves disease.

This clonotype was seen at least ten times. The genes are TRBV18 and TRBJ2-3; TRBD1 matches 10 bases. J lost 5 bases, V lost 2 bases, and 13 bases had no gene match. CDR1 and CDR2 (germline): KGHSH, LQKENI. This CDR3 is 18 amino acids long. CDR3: CASSPIPATGGAVDTQYF. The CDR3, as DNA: TGTGCCAGCTCACCAATCCCCGCGACAGGGGGCGCAGTAGATACGCAGTATTTT.

The CDR3, as DNA: TGTGCCAGCAGCAGGGGACAGTGGGACAATCAGCCCCAGCATTTT. Translation: CASSRGQWDNQPQHF. V is TRBV5-6 and J is TRBJ1-5; 7 nucleotides match TRBD1. Germline V gene sequence: CDR1 SGHDT, CDR2 YYEEEE. Germline trimming cut 4 bases from V and 3 bases from J; bases unmatched to any gene: 7. The CDR3 covers 15 residues.

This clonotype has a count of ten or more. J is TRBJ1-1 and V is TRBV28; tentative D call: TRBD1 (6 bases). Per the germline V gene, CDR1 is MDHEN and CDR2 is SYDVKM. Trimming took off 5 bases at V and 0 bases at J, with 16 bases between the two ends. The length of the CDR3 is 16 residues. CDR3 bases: TGTGCCAGCAGTATATCTCACAGGGTAATGAACACTGAAGCTTTCTTT. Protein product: CASSISHRVMNTEAFF.

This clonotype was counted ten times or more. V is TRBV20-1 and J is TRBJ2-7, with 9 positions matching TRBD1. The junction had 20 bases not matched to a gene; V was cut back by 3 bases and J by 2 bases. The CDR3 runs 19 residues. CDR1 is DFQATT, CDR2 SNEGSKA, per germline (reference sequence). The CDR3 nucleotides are TGCAGTGCTAGGGACCCAATGACAGGGGGGCGATCAAACCCCTACGAGCAGTACTTC. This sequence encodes CSARDPMTGGRSNPYEQYF.

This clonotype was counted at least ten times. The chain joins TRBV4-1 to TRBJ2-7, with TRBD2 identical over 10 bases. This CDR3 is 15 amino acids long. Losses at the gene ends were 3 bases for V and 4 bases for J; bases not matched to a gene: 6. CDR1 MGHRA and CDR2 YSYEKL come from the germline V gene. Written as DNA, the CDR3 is TGCGCCAGCAGCCACCAGCGGGGGGGAGGGTACGAGCAGTACTTC. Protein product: CASSHQRGGGYEQYF.

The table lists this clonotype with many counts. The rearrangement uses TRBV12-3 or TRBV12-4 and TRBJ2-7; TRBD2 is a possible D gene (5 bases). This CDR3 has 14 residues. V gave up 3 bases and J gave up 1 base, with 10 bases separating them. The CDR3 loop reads CASSFYGVSYEQYF. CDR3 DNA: TGTGCCAGCAGTTTTTACGGGGTTTCCTACGAGCAGTACTTC.

In DNA form, the CDR3 reads TGTGCCAGCAGCTTAAGACCCCTGGGGGGATTGGTCGCTGAAGCTTTCTTT. Encoded protein: CASSLRPLGGLVAEAFF. The chain recombines TRBV7-3 with TRBJ1-1, with a weak D call TRBD1 (5 bases). The germline gives CDR1 SGHTA, CDR2 FQGTGA. This CDR3 has 17 residues. With 1 base removed from V and 6 bases from J, the gap between germline ends came to 21 bases. The full variable domain, rest sourced from reference TRBV7-3 and TRBJ1-1, is GAGVSQTPSNKVTEKGKYVELRCDPISGHTALYWYRQSLGQGPEFLIYFQGTGAADDSGLPNDRFFAVRPEGSVSTLKIQRTERGDSAVYLCASSLRPLGGLVAEAFFGQGTRLTVV.

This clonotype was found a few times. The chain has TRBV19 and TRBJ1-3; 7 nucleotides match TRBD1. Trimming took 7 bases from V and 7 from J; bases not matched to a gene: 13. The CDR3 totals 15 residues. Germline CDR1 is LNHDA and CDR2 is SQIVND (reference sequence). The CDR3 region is CASKGVGTAENTIYF. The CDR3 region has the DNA TGTGCCAGTAAAGGAGTGGGGACAGCTGAGAACACCATATATTTT.

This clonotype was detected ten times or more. CDR3 sequence reads: CASSPGPARFF. CDR3 nucleotide sequence: TGTGCCAGCAGTCCCGGACCGGCTCGGTTCTTC. This sequence joins TRBV6-1 and TRBJ2-1; the D is unclear. Germline CDR1 reads MNHNS; CDR2 reads SASEGT. The CDR3 extends over 11 amino acids. The ends were cut back, 5 bases at V and 15 bases at J, with 14 bases in the middle.

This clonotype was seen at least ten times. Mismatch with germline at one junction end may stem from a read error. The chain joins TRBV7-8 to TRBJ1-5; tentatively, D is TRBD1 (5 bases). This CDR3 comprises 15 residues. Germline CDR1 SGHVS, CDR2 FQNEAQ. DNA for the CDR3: TGTGCCAGCAGTTTAGGGGTCAACGGCGCTCAGCCCCAGCATTTT. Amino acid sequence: CASSLGVNGAQPQHF.

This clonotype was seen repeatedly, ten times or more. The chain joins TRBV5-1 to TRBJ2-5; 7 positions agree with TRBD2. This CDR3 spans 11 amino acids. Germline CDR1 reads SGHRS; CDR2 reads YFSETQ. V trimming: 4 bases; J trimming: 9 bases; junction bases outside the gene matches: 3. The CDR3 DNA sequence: TGCGCCAGCAGCGAGCGGGAATCCCAGTACTTC. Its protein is CASSERESQYF.

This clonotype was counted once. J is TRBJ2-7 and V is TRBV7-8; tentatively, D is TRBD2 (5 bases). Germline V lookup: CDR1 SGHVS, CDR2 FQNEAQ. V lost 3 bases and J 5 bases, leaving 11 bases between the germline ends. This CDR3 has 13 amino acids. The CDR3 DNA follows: TGTGCCAGCAGCTTCGGGGTTCCTAACGAGCAGTACTTC. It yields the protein CASSFGVPNEQYF.

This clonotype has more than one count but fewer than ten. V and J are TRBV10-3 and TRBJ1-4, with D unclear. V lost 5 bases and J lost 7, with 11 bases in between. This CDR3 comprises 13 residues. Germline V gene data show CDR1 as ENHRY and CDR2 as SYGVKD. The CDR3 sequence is CAISKEPREKLFF. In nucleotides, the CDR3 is TGTGCCATCAGTAAGGAGCCGCGTGAAAAACTGTTTTTT.

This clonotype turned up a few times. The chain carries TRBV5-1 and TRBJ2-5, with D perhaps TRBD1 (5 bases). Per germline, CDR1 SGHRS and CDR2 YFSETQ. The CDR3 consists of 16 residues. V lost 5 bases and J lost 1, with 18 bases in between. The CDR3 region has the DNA TGCGCCAGCAGTTTGACCCCAGGGAAAGGCCAAGAGACCCAGTACTTC. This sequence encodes CASSLTPGKGQETQYF.

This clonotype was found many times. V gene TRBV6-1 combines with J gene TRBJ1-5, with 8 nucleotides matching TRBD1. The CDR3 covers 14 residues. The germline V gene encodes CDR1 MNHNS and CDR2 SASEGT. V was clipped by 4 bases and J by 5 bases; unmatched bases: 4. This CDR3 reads CASSGQGRHQPQHF. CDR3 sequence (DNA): TGTGCCAGCAGTGGACAGGGGAGGCATCAGCCCCAGCATTTT.

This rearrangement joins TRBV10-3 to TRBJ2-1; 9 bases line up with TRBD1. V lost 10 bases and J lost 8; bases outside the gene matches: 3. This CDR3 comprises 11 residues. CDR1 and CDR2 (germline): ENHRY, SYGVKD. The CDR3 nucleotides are TGTGCCACCGGACAGGGGTATGAGCAGTTCTTC. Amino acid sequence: CATGQGYEQFF.

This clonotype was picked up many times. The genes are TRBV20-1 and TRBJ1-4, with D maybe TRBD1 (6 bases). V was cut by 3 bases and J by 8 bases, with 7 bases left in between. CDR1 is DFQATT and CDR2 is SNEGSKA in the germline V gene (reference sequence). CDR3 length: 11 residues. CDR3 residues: CSASRGEKLFF. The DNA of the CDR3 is TGCAGTGCTAGTAGGGGGGAAAAACTGTTTTTT.

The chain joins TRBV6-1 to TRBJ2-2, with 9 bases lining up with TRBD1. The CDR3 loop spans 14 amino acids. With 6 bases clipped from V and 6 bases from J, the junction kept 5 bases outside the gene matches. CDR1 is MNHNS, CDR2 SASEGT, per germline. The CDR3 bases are TGTGCCAGCAGCCATACAGGGGGCCCCGGGGAGCTGTTTTTT. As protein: CASSHTGGPGELFF.